These 27 T cell receptor beta chains originate from one sample sequenced in a study of cytomegalovirus exposure and HLA in healthy donors (dated by TCRdb to 2016 to 2017). Library generation was performed with the immunoSEQ multiplex PCR assay. For the multiplex PCR, a mixture combining 60 forward primers for TCR Vbeta segments and 13 reverse primers for TCR Jbeta segments was used. TCRdb obtained this table from immuneACCESS and retained in-frame rearrangements with V and J assigned. These tables miss some clones; where compared with another copy, unresolved V genes account for less than half of the shortfall, and the remainder is unexplained. In this sample the table shows some 120,000 clones, roughly 62% of which occur a single time. Less than 2% of the sample comes from the top ten. The specimen sequenced was PBMCs. Receptors originate from a man younger than 45 in good health and CMV-seropositive.

This rearrangement joins TRBV4-1 to TRBJ2-7, with TRBD2 matching 10 bases. The CDR3 covers 20 residues. V shed 2 bases and J 0 bases; nucleotides not matched to a gene: 16. Germline-derived CDR1 and CDR2 are MGHRA and YSYEKL. As DNA, the CDR3 is TGCGCCAGCAGCCAAAGGTGGGGGAAATCCGGGACTAGCGACTCCTACGAGCAGTACTTC. It codes for CASSQRWGKSGTSDSYEQYF.

The J gene is TRBJ2-5, the V gene TRBV4-1; D remains ambiguous. Trimming took 0 bases from V and 5 from J, leaving 7 bases between them. Germline V gives CDR1 MGHRA, CDR2 YSYEKL. There are 13 residues in the CDR3. CDR3 sequence reads: CASSQDPEETQYF. CDR3 in DNA: TGCGCCAGCAGCCAAGATCCGGAGGAGACCCAGTACTTC.

The chain employs TRBV6-6 and TRBJ2-7; the D gene is possibly TRBD2 (6 bases). The germline V gene has CDR1 MNHNY and CDR2 SVGAGI (reference sequence). Trimming took 7 bases from V and 2 from J, leaving 15 bases between them. CDR3 length: 14 residues. The CDR3 DNA reads TGTGCCAGCATGCCCACGGGGGTTCCCTACGAGCAGTACTTC. As protein: CASMPTGVPYEQYF.

This clone was seen only a few times. V usage is TRBV18 and J usage is TRBJ2-1, with 13 bases identical to TRBD2. Germline values: CDR1 KGHSH, CDR2 LQKENI. This CDR3 is built from 17 residues. V lost 0 bases to trimming and J lost 7 bases; unmatched junction nucleotides: 6. The CDR3 DNA is TGTGCCAGCTCACCACCCAGGACTAGCGGGAGTCTTAATGAGCAGTTCTTC. Translation: CASSPPRTSGSLNEQFF.

V gene TRBV27 combines with J gene TRBJ2-3; the match to TRBD2 covers 8 bases. V shed 3 bases, J shed 4 bases, and the junction held 9 bases outside the gene matches. The V gene's germline CDR1 is MNHEY and CDR2 SMNVEV (reference sequence). This CDR3 has 16 amino acids. CDR3 region: CASSFLAGGGADTQYF. DNA for the CDR3: TGTGCCAGCAGTTTTCTGGCGGGAGGCGGCGCAGATACGCAGTATTTT.

CDR3 nucleotide sequence: TGTGCCAGTAGCATCGGCGGGCAGGGGGCCCCGTATGGCTACACCTTC. This sequence encodes CASSIGGQGAPYGYTF. The chain recombines TRBV19 with TRBJ1-2; TRBD1 aligns across 8 bases. The V gene end was trimmed by 6 bases and the J gene end by 5 bases; junction bases not matched to a gene: 14. Germline V CDR1 and CDR2: LNHDA, SQIVND (reference sequence). This CDR3 has 16 residues.

The chain is built from TRBV6-5 and TRBJ2-7, with 10 bases identical to TRBD1. CDR3 size: 16 residues. Trimming removed 2 bases from V and 3 bases from J; junction bases left unmatched: 7. Germline CDR1 reads MNHEY; CDR2 reads SVGAGI. CDR3 amino acids: CASSYGVRTGGYEQYF. Here the CDR3 DNA reads TGTGCCAGCAGTTACGGCGTCCGGACAGGGGGCTACGAGCAGTACTTC.

The chain uses TRBV4-1 and TRBJ2-2, with 8 bases fitting TRBD1. This CDR3 comprises 15 residues. CDR1 and CDR2 from the germline V gene are MGHRA and YSYEKL. V shed 4 bases, J shed 5 bases, and the junction held 6 bases outside the gene matches. CDR3 coding DNA: TGCGCCAGCAGCCGAACAGGGGGGCGGACCGGGGAGCTGTTTTTT. It encodes CASSRTGGRTGELFF.

This clone showed up just once. The chain employs TRBV9 and TRBJ2-7; D is uncertain. Germline CDR1 SGDLS, CDR2 YYNGEE. The ends were cut back, 5 bases at V and 0 bases at J, with 15 bases in the middle. This CDR3 region has 15 residues. CDR3 region: CASSAGVTSSYEQYF. CDR3 bases: TGTGCCAGCAGTGCCGGAGTGACGAGCTCCTACGAGCAGTACTTC.

The chain carries TRBV2 and TRBJ2-1, with 12 bases that match TRBD2. Germline trimming cut 4 bases from V and 11 bases from J; bases unmatched to any gene: 6. Germline CDR1 reads SNHLY; CDR2 reads FYNNEI. CDR3 size: 14 residues. This CDR3 reads CASSVGTSGSKQFF. In nucleotides, the CDR3 is TGTGCCAGCAGTGTGGGGACTAGCGGGTCGAAGCAGTTCTTC.

The V call is TRBV6-5, the J call TRBJ2-3; D is unclear. The CDR3 sequence is 14 residues long. The germline V gene encodes CDR1 MNHEY and CDR2 SVGAGI. Deletions cut 5 bases from V and 4 bases from J, with 13 bases between. The CDR3 loop is CASSNIGEADTQYF. Here the CDR3 DNA reads TGTGCCAGCAGTAACATCGGAGAGGCAGATACGCAGTATTTT.

The J gene is TRBJ2-5, the V gene TRBV5-1; TRBD2 matches 7 bases. The V and J ends lost 6 bases and 3 bases, in that order; junction bases with no gene match: 11. The germline V gene encodes CDR1 SGHRS and CDR2 YFSETQ. The CDR3 is 15 amino acids. Here the CDR3 DNA reads TGCGCCAGCACCCGAACCGGGACTATTGAAGAGACCCAGTACTTC. As protein: CASTRTGTIEETQYF.

This clone came up a few times. The chain recombines TRBV28 with TRBJ2-7; 9 nucleotides agree with TRBD1. CDR1 and CDR2 (germline): MDHEN, SYDVKM. V was clipped by 2 bases and J by 2 bases; unmatched bases: 16. This CDR3 is 19 amino acids long. The CDR3 sequence is CASSLGEGTGRFSPYEQYF. The CDR3 nucleotides read TGTGCCAGCAGTTTAGGGGAGGGGACAGGGCGATTCTCACCCTACGAGCAGTACTTC.

This chain links TRBV13 with TRBJ2-7; 12 bases line up with TRBD1. The V segment lost 4 bases and the J segment 5 bases; nucleotides outside the gene matches: 3. CDR1 is PRHDT and CDR2 is FYEKMQ in the germline V gene (reference sequence). The CDR3 is made up of 14 amino acids. The CDR3 here is CASSWDRGHNEQYF. The CDR3 DNA reads as TGTGCCAGCAGCTGGGACAGGGGGCACAACGAGCAGTACTTC.

The genes are TRBV5-6 and TRBJ2-5, with 7 bases identical to TRBD1. Trimming removed 0 bases from V and 0 bases from J; junction bases left unmatched: 8. Per the germline V gene, CDR1 is SGHDT and CDR2 is YYEEEE. The CDR3 covers 17 residues. Written as DNA, the CDR3 is TGTGCCAGCAGCTTGGTCTCGGGACAGCCTGACCAAGAGACCCAGTACTTC. It is translated as CASSLVSGQPDQETQYF.

The rearrangement uses TRBV9 and TRBJ2-1; 9 positions agree with TRBD1. Germline V gives CDR1 SGDLS, CDR2 YYNGEE. Trimming cost V 0 bases and J 10 bases; bases outside gene matches: 8. The CDR3 is 15 amino acids. The CDR3 protein is CASSVGDRDDEEQFF. CDR3 nucleotides: TGTGCCAGCAGCGTAGGGGACAGGGATGATGAAGAGCAGTTCTTC.

This chain uses TRBV7-2 with TRBJ2-7, with TRBD2 identical over 10 bases. The length of the CDR3 is 15 residues. Germline lookup yields CDR1 SGHTA and CDR2 FQGNSA. V lost 5 bases, J lost 4 bases, and 8 bases stayed unmatched. For the CDR3, the DNA is TGTGCCAGCAGCCCCTTAGCGGGAGGATTTTACGAGCAGTACTTC. Protein sequence: CASSPLAGGFYEQYF. The whole variable domain, remainder taken from reference TRBV7-2 and TRBJ2-7, is GAGVSQSPSNKVTEKGKDVELRCDPISGHTALYWYRQSLGQGLEFLIYFQGNSAPDKSGLPSDRFSAERTGGSVSTLTIQRTQQEDSAVYLCASSPLAGGFYEQYFGPGTRLTVT.

The V and J genes are TRBV6-4 and TRBJ2-2, with 12 positions matching TRBD2. CDR1 MRHNA and CDR2 SNTAGT come from the germline V gene. V was clipped by 4 bases and J by 6 bases; unmatched bases: 3. The CDR3 runs to 15 residues. Written as DNA, the CDR3 is TGTGCCAGCAGTGCTAGCGGGAGGGCGTCCGGGGAGCTGTTTTTT. Translated: CASSASGRASGELFF.

Comments on this clone: At one boundary the junction diverges from the germline segment, which might be a read error. The CDR3 spells CASSYEGIRWDF. The CDR3 coding sequence is TGTGCCAGCAGTTACGAGGGAATACGCTGGGATTTT. The chain recombines TRBV6-5 with TRBJ1-3; unclear D gene. This CDR3 spans 12 amino acids. Germline assignment: CDR1 MNHEY and CDR2 SVGAGI.

The chain uses TRBV2 and TRBJ2-5; maybe TRBD1 (5 bases). This CDR3 is 13 amino acids long. V was shortened by 8 bases and J by 5 bases, with 15 bases between the two germline ends. Germline-derived CDR1 and CDR2 are SNHLY and FYNNEI. Here the CDR3 reads CASLRGLGETQYF. As DNA, the CDR3 is TGTGCCAGCCTAAGGGGCTTGGGCGAGACCCAGTACTTC.

The V and J genes are TRBV28 and TRBJ1-1; no firm D call. The CDR3 contains 17 residues. In germline, CDR1 is MDHEN, CDR2 SYDVKM. The V end lost 3 bases, the J end lost 4 bases, and 21 bases lay between the germline ends. CDR3 DNA sequence: TGTGCCAGCAGTTTCAATGTGGCTGCGGTCATACCCACTGAAGCTTTCTTT. It yields the protein CASSFNVAAVIPTEAFF.

The gene calls are TRBV7-6 and TRBJ2-1, with D possibly TRBD2 on 6 matching bases. This CDR3 contains 16 residues. Germline V CDR1 and CDR2: SGHVS, FNYEAQ. Trimming removed 2 bases at V and 6 bases at J, with 17 bases between. The CDR3 region has the DNA TGTGCCAGCAGCTTAACCGGGACTGTCCTCGGCAATGAGCAGTTCTTC. Its protein is CASSLTGTVLGNEQFF.

V usage is TRBV11-1 and J usage is TRBJ1-4; possibly TRBD1 for D (5 bases). Looked up from germline, CDR1 is SGHAT and CDR2 is FQDESV (reference sequence). V dropped 5 bases and J dropped 4 bases, with 8 bases sitting between them. This CDR3 has 13 amino acids. CDR3 in amino acids: CASSDSVNEKLFF. The CDR3 bases are TGTGCCAGCAGCGACAGTGTTAATGAAAAACTGTTTTTT. Together with reference TRBV11-1 and TRBJ1-4, the CDR3 gives the full variable domain: EAEVAQSPRYKITEKSQAVAFWCDPISGHATLYWYRQILGQGPELLVQFQDESVVDDSQLPKDRFSAERLKGVDSTLKIQPAELGDSAMYLCASSDSVNEKLFFGSGTQLSVL.

The chain uses TRBV4-1 and TRBJ1-1; 7 positions match TRBD1. CDR1 and CDR2 (germline): MGHRA, YSYEKL. The CDR3 runs 15 residues. The V and J ends lost 4 bases and 0 bases, in that order; junction bases with no gene match: 5. Here the CDR3 DNA reads TGCGCCAGCAGCCTAGGGGACAGACTGAACACTGAAGCTTTCTTT. Encoded protein: CASSLGDRLNTEAFF.

Relative to its sample, this clone is medium-sized. V and J are TRBV2 and TRBJ2-5; D not certain. V lost 7 bases and J 4 bases, leaving 10 bases between the germline ends. The CDR3 length is 12 residues. Germline values: CDR1 SNHLY, CDR2 FYNNEI. The CDR3 nucleotides read TGTGCCAGCACCACAGTGGGAGAGACCCAGTACTTC. Translating gives CASTTVGETQYF.

The genes are TRBV28 and TRBJ2-7; a weak D match, TRBD2 (5 bases). Germline CDR1 and CDR2: MDHEN and SYDVKM. CDR3 length equals 16 residues. Trimming shortened V by 8 bases and J by 0 bases, and 20 bases separated the two germline ends. As DNA, the CDR3 is TGTGCCAGCTTTCGCGAGGGTTTGGGGAGCTCCTACGAGCAGTACTTC. Amino acid sequence: CASFREGLGSSYEQYF.

CDR3 in DNA: TGCAGCGTCAGTGGACTAGCGGGAGAGGTTTACAATGAGCAGTTCTTC. It codes for CSVSGLAGEVYNEQFF. V is TRBV29-1 and J is TRBJ2-1, with TRBD2 matching over 13 bases. Looked up from germline, CDR1 is SQVTM and CDR2 is ANQGSEA. The V segment lost 6 bases and the J segment 4 bases; nucleotides outside the gene matches: 9. The CDR3 is 16 amino acids.